This T cell receptor (beta chain) was sequenced in a study of T cell responses to AZD1222 COVID-19 vaccine. As for this clone: Antigen unknown.

Using immunoSEQ multiplex PCR, the repertoire was profiled, and TCRdb retains in-frame clones only, with some absent. The table records around 99,000 clones, just over 90% of them present only once. Overall study findings and caveats: Among AZD1222 vaccinees, only 5 to 7 were seropositive at baseline. Most donors were white British and more were female, and clonal diversity was possibly underestimated.

This TCR was sampled from an adult in good health. The sequencing used peripheral blood, collected on day 0 of AZD1222 vaccination.

The CDR3 region has the DNA TGCGCCAGCAGCCCCGGGGGCTGGGGGTCCAATGAGCAGTTCTTC. Its protein product is CASSPGGWGSNEQFF. V is TRBV4-3 and J is TRBJ2-1; either TRBD1 or TRBD2 may supply D (6 bases each). From germline, CDR1 is LGHNA and CDR2 YSLEER. The CDR3 covers 15 residues. V shed 4 bases and J shed 6 bases, with 16 bases lying between them.